Shown below are 18 T cell receptor beta chains from a single sample sequenced in a study of blood T cell repertoires in COVID-19. Method: immunoSEQ multiplex PCR; TCRdb's copy keeps in-frame clones and lacks some. The sample yields some 57,000 clones, 80% to 95% seen once. The source material was peripheral blood. The origin of the receptors is a human donor in a cohort sampled during active COVID-19.

The V gene is TRBV11-2, the J gene TRBJ1-3, with D possibly being TRBD1 (5 bases). Germline CDR1 SGHAT, CDR2 FQNNGV. The CDR3 contains 16 residues. The ends were cut back, 7 bases at V and 2 bases at J, with 18 bases in the middle. The CDR3 reads CASTRASGGTGNTIYF. Written as DNA, the CDR3 is TGTGCCAGCACTCGCGCTTCCGGGGGTACTGGAAACACCATATATTTT.

V gene TRBV5-4 combines with J gene TRBJ2-7; 10 nucleotides agree with TRBD2. This CDR3 spans 16 amino acids. Per the germline V gene, CDR1 is SGHNT and CDR2 is YYREEE (reference sequence). The trim removed 4 bases at V and 1 base at J, leaving 8 bases unmatched. CDR3 region: CASSKAGGITSYEQYF. CDR3 sequence (DNA): TGTGCCAGCAGCAAAGCGGGGGGGATTACTTCCTACGAGCAGTACTTC.

This sequence joins TRBV28 and TRBJ1-5; 7 bases are a match to TRBD1. Germline V gene sequence: CDR1 MDHEN, CDR2 SYDVKM. J was trimmed by 5 bases and V by 5 bases; bases with no gene match: 6. The CDR3 has 14 amino acids. The CDR3 DNA sequence: TGTGCCAGCAGTGGGACAGTCCGGCATCAGCCCCAGCATTTT. Translated: CASSGTVRHQPQHF.

The genes are TRBV3-1 (or the pseudogene TRBV3-2) and TRBJ2-4; TRBD1 might be the D (6 bases). Trimming took 3 bases from V and 1 from J, leaving 13 bases between them. The CDR3 length is 16 residues. CDR1 is LGHDT, CDR2 YNNKEL, per germline (reference sequence). CDR3 region: CASSQTAGVAKNIQYF. CDR3 DNA sequence: TGTGCCAGCAGCCAGACGGCAGGGGTCGCCAAAAACATTCAGTACTTC.

The chain recombines TRBV18 with TRBJ2-7; D not certain. CDR3 length equals 14 residues. Germline-derived CDR1 and CDR2 are KGHSH and LQKENI. Trimming left V 3 bases short and J 7 bases short, with 16 bases between. CDR3 in DNA: TGTGCCAGCTCACCTATCGCAGGCCCCTCGGAGCAGTACTTC. This encodes CASSPIAGPSEQYF.

The rearrangement links TRBV11-2 to TRBJ2-1; D perhaps matches TRBD1 (5 bases). Trimming pared 5 bases from V and 7 bases from J, leaving 12 bases between. The CDR3 is 13 amino acids. Germline assignment: CDR1 SGHAT and CDR2 FQNNGV. CDR3 DNA sequence: TGTGCCAGCAGCCACGAACCAGGGAATGAGCAGTTCTTC. This sequence encodes CASSHEPGNEQFF.

The chain couples TRBV20-1 to TRBJ1-1; TRBD1 is a possible D gene (6 bases). Trimming pared 8 bases from V and 3 bases from J, leaving 10 bases between. The CDR3 sequence is 11 residues long. Germline lookup yields CDR1 DFQATT and CDR2 SNEGSKA (reference sequence). The CDR3 DNA is TGCAGTTTTGACAGGTACACTGAAGCTTTCTTT. It codes for CSFDRYTEAFF.

CDR3 protein: CASSVDGGADTQYF. The CDR3 nucleotides are TGTGCCAGCAGCGTAGATGGGGGGGCAGATACGCAGTATTTT. The V gene is TRBV9, the J gene TRBJ2-3; TRBD2 matches at 7 bases. V was clipped by 0 bases and J by 4 bases; unmatched bases: 2. The CDR3 runs 14 residues. CDR1 SGDLS and CDR2 YYNGEE come from the germline V gene.

This clone was detected only once. The CDR3 region has the DNA TGTGCCAGCCCCCCGACGGGACTAGCATCGGTTAATGAGCAGTTCTTC. Protein sequence: CASPPTGLASVNEQFF. J is TRBJ2-1 and V is TRBV2; 9 bases fit TRBD2. After removal of 8 bases from V and 7 bases from J, the junction contained 15 bases not matched to a gene. This CDR3 spans 16 amino acids. CDR1 SNHLY and CDR2 FYNNEI come from the germline V gene.

This chain joins TRBV4-2 and TRBJ2-7; D is undetermined. Germline V CDR1 and CDR2: LGHNA, YNFKEQ. The V gene lost 0 bases and the J gene lost 3 bases, with 12 bases spanning the gap. The CDR3 spans 15 residues. The CDR3 loop reads CASSQDFSDLYEQYF. The CDR3 region has the DNA TGTGCCAGCAGCCAAGATTTCAGCGACCTCTACGAGCAGTACTTC.

The gene calls are TRBV2 and TRBJ1-2; no clear D gene. V shed 10 bases and J shed 3 bases, with 15 bases lying between them. The CDR3 runs to 13 residues. The germline V gene has CDR1 SNHLY and CDR2 FYNNEI. The CDR3 protein is CATTGGFDYGYTF. Here the CDR3 DNA reads TGTGCCACCACTGGCGGGTTCGACTATGGCTACACCTTC.

On this clone: At one of its ends the junction is not consistent with the germline gene, which may arise from a read error. The rearrangement joins TRBV7-7 to TRBJ2-5, with 10 bases that match TRBD1. The germline V gene has CDR1 SSHAT and CDR2 FNYEAQ (reference sequence). This CDR3 is 16 amino acids long. The CDR3 DNA is TGTGCTAGCAGCCGGGGACAGGGGATTGTCCAAGAGACCCAGTACTTC. Its protein product is CASSRGQGIVQETQYF.

The CDR3 loop reads CAISEDGRDTGELFF. Written as DNA, the CDR3 is TGTGCCATCAGTGAGGATGGGCGGGACACCGGGGAGCTGTTTTTT. This sequence joins TRBV10-3 and TRBJ2-2; D may be TRBD2 (5 bases). The CDR3 length is 15 residues. The germline CDR1 and CDR2 sequences are ENHRY and SYGVKD. V gave up 2 bases and J gave up 3 bases, with 10 bases separating them.

V gene TRBV19 combines with J gene TRBJ2-7, with 8 bases aligning to TRBD2. The J segment lost 0 bases and the V segment lost 7 bases, leaving 2 bases of the junction unmatched. The CDR3 loop spans 13 amino acids. The germline V gene has CDR1 LNHDA and CDR2 SQIVND (reference sequence). The CDR3 region has the DNA TGTGCCAGTAAGGCGGGAGGCTCCTACGAGCAGTACTTC. The encoded protein is CASKAGGSYEQYF.

The chain couples TRBV9 to TRBJ2-7, with D perhaps TRBD2 (6 bases). Germline loops: CDR1 SGDLS, CDR2 YYNGEE. V lost 0 bases to trimming and J lost 7 bases, with 17 bases between them. This CDR3 has 15 amino acids. The CDR3 reads CASSVARESLGEQYF. DNA of the CDR3: TGTGCCAGCAGCGTAGCCCGGGAGTCGCTTGGGGAGCAGTACTTC.

V and J are TRBV7-2 and TRBJ2-6; TRBD1 agrees at 12 bases. J lost 4 bases, V lost 5 bases, and 12 bases had no gene match. The germline gives CDR1 SGHTA, CDR2 FQGNSA. The CDR3 runs 19 residues. The DNA for the CDR3 is TGTGCCAGCAGCGCCGGGACAGGGGGCGTGGGATACGGGGCCAACGTCCTGACTTTC. It codes for CASSAGTGGVGYGANVLTF.

This chain links TRBV3-1 (or the pseudogene TRBV3-2) with TRBJ1-2; 7 bases agree with TRBD1. The V gene end was trimmed by 1 base and the J gene end by 14 bases; junction bases not matched to a gene: 4. The CDR3 totals 11 residues. Germline V gene data show CDR1 as LGHDT and CDR2 as YNNKEL (reference sequence). In DNA, the CDR3 is TGTGCCAGCAGCCAAGGGACAGGCCCAACCTTC. Translation: CASSQGTGPTF.

This clone came up once. The rearrangement links TRBV12-3 or TRBV12-4 to TRBJ1-1; D remains unclear. This CDR3 region has 12 residues. With 8 bases removed from V and 6 bases from J, the gap between germline ends came to 13 bases. CDR3 DNA: TGTGCCAGCGAGGGTGGGTACGCTGAAGCTTTCTTT. It codes for CASEGGYAEAFF.